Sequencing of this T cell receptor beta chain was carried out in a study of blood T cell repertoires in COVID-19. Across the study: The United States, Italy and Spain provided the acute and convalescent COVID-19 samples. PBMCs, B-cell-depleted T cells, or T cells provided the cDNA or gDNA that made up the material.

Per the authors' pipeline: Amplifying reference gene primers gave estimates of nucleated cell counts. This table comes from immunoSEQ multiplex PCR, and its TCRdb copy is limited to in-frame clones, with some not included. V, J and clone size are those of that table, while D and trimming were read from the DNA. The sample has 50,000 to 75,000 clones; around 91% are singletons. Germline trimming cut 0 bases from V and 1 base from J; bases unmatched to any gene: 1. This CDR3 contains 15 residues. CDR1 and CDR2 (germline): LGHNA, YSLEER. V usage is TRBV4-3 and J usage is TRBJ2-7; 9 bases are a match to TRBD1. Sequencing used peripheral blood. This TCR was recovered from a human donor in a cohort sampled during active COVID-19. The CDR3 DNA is TGCGCCAGCAGCCAAGATGGGACAGGGTCCTACGAGCAGTACTTC. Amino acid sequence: CASSQDGTGSYEQYF.